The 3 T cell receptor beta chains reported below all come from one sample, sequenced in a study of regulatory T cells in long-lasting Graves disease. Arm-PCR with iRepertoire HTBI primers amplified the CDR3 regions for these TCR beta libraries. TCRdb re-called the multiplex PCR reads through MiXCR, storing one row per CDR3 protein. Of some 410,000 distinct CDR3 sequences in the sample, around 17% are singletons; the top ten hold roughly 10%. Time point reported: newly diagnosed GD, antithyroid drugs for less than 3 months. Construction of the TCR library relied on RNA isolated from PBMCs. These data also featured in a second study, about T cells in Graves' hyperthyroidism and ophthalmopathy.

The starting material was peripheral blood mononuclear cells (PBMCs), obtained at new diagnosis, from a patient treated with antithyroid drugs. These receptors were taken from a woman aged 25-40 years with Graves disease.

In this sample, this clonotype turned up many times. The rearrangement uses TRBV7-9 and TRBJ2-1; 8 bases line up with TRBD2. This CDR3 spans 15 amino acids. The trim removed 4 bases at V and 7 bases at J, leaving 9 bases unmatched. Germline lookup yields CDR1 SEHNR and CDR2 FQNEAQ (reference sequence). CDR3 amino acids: CASSSYPSGRNEQFF. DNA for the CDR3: TGTGCCAGCAGCTCCTATCCTAGCGGGCGTAATGAGCAGTTCTTC. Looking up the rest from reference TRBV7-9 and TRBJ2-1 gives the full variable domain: DTGVSQNPRHKITKRGQNVTFRCDPISEHNRLYWYRQTLGQGPEFLTYFQNEAQLEKSRLLSDRFSAERPKGSFSTLEIQRTEQGDSAMYLCASSSYPSGRNEQFFGPGTRLTVL.

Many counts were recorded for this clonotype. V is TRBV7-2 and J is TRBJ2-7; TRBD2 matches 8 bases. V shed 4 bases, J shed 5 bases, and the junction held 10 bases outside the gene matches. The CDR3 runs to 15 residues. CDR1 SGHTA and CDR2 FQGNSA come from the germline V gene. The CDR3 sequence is CASSSQAGAPHEQYF. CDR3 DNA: TGTGCCAGCAGCTCACAAGCGGGAGCGCCCCACGAGCAGTACTTC.

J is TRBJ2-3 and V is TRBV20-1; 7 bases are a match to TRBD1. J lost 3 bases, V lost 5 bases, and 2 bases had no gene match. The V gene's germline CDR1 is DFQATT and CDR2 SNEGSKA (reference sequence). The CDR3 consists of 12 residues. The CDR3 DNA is TGCAGTGCTCAGGGGGAGACAGATACGCAGTATTTT. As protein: CSAQGETDTQYF.